The 8 T cell receptor beta chains reported below all come from one sample, sequenced in a study of PD-L1 blockade in urothelial cancer. The table came from immunoSEQ multiplex PCR; TCRdb's copy has only in-frame clones and leaves some out. The table shows around 43,000 clones, with more than 70% occurring only once. Time point given: pretreatment peripheral blood. Sequenced material: PBMCs, taken around atezolizumab (anti-PD-L1) treatment. These receptors came from a donor at least 40 years old with urothelial cancer.

This chain joins TRBV5-6 and TRBJ1-4; D ambiguous. The CDR3 is made up of 17 amino acids. Germline CDR1 is SGHDT and CDR2 is YYEEEE. Deletions cut 2 bases from V and 7 bases from J, with 21 bases between. In DNA, the CDR3 is TGTGCCAGCAGCTTCTGGAGCCCTGGAGGGTTTGGTGAAAAACTGTTTTTT. This translates into CASSFWSPGGFGEKLFF.

In nucleotides, the CDR3 is TGTGCCAGCAGCTTAGGTCCGCCAACGCGTGAGCAGTTCTTC. This codes for CASSLGPPTREQFF. The rearrangement uses TRBV7-3 and TRBJ2-1; D remains ambiguous. Trimming took 2 bases from V and 9 from J, leaving 14 bases between them. The CDR3 is 14 amino acids. CDR1 is SGHTA, CDR2 FQGTGA, per germline. The full variable domain, rest sourced from reference TRBV7-3 and TRBJ2-1, is GAGVSQTPSNKVTEKGKYVELRCDPISGHTALYWYRQSLGQGPEFLIYFQGTGAADDSGLPNDRFFAVRPEGSVSTLKIQRTERGDSAVYLCASSLGPPTREQFFGPGTRLTVL.

The chain couples TRBV2 to TRBJ2-5; TRBD2 matches at 8 bases. Germline V CDR1 and CDR2: SNHLY, FYNNEI. The CDR3 has 16 amino acids. J was trimmed by 4 bases and V by 3 bases; bases with no gene match: 10. CDR3 loop: CASSDPERAGGETQYF. CDR3 nucleotide sequence: TGTGCCAGCAGTGACCCCGAGCGGGCGGGAGGAGAGACCCAGTACTTC.

The chain combines TRBV4-1 with TRBJ1-4; D gene uncertain. Germline CDR1 is MGHRA and CDR2 is YSYEKL. The CDR3 sequence is 18 residues long. Trimming took 4 bases from V and 7 from J, leaving 25 bases between them. In DNA, the CDR3 is TGCGCCAGCAGCCGTGGACGGGATCCTAACACAAGAGGTGAAAAACTGTTTTTT. This sequence encodes CASSRGRDPNTRGEKLFF.

This clone appeared a single time. V is TRBV4-3 and J is TRBJ1-5; a weak D match, TRBD1 (6 bases). The CDR3 has 15 amino acids. CDR1 LGHNA and CDR2 YSLEER come from the germline V gene. Trimming removed 0 bases from V and 9 bases from J, with 15 bases in between. CDR3 DNA sequence: TGCGCCAGCAGCCAAGAGGGTGGGGGGGCCGGGCCCCAGCATTTT. Translation gives CASSQEGGGAGPQHF.

The chain is built from TRBV30 and TRBJ1-4; 8 nucleotides agree with TRBD1. The trim removed 0 bases at V and 7 bases at J, leaving 4 bases unmatched. The CDR3 consists of 14 residues. The germline gives CDR1 GTSNPN, CDR2 SVGIG (reference sequence). The CDR3 loop reads CAWSVRTGSEKLFF. CDR3 nucleotides: TGTGCCTGGAGTGTGCGGACAGGGAGTGAAAAACTGTTTTTT.

A few counts support this clone. The J gene is TRBJ2-3, the V gene TRBV10-3, with 9 bases fitting TRBD1. V dropped 6 bases and J dropped 5; count of bases not matched to a gene: 3. CDR1 is ENHRY and CDR2 is SYGVKD in the germline V gene. The CDR3 runs to 13 residues. CDR3 in DNA: TGTGCCATCAGGGGACAGGGAGGAGATACGCAGTATTTT. Translated: CAIRGQGGDTQYF.

V gene TRBV6-5 combines with J gene TRBJ1-1; maybe TRBD1 (5 bases). The CDR3 is 13 residues long. Germline CDR1 and CDR2: MNHEY and SVGAGI. V was pared by 8 bases and J by 4 bases, with 14 bases between. For the CDR3, the DNA is TGTGCCAGCCGGCGGGGCGGCCCCACTGAAGCTTTCTTT. It is translated as CASRRGGPTEAFF.